This TCR beta chain was observed in a study of response to subunit inactivated influenza vaccine. Points from the study as a whole: Only a handful of new T cells, the authors suggested, are recruited with each seasonal influenza vaccination.

CDR3 length: 12 residues. V gave up 10 bases and J gave up 4 bases, with 10 bases separating them. CDR1 MNHNY and CDR2 SVGAGI come from the germline V gene (reference sequence). One entry per CDR3 protein, called by TCRdb with MiXCR from the RT-PCR reads. The data show approximately 520,000 distinct CDR3 sequences, approximately 16% seen once. Concerning this clonotype itself: Antigen unknown.

The chain is built from TRBV6-6 and TRBJ2-2; D tentatively reads TRBD1 or TRBD2 (5 bases each). The starting material was CD4+ T cells sorted from PBMCs, obtained around 25 months after vaccination. The sequence derives from a man aged 50 to 69 who received an inactivated influenza vaccine. CDR3 bases: TGTGCCACCGGGACCCGCACCGGGGAGCTGTTTTTT. Amino acids: CATGTRTGELFF.